The 15 T cell receptor beta chains below come from one sample, sequenced in a study of technical replicates of blood from a few donors. Sequencing used immunoSEQ multiplex PCR; TCRdb keeps in-frame clones, though not all of them. The sample gives about 83,000 clones, roughly 94% of which show up once; less than 0.3% is in the top ten. Sequenced input: T cells isolated from PBMCs. The receptors were sampled from a human donor in good health.

V and J are TRBV4-2 and TRBJ2-7, with a weak D call TRBD2 (6 bases). The CDR3 length is 15 residues. The germline CDR1 and CDR2 sequences are LGHNA and YNFKEQ. The V end was cut by 0 bases, the J end by 0 bases, with 9 bases between. The CDR3 protein is CASSQEASDSYEQYF. DNA for the CDR3: TGTGCCAGCAGCCAAGAAGCTAGCGACTCCTACGAGCAGTACTTC.

The CDR3 nucleotides are TGTGCCAGCAGTTTTGGGCTATACAGGTTCGGTAAAGAGACCCAGTACTTC. This codes for CASSFGLYRFGKETQYF. The chain is built from TRBV28 and TRBJ2-5, with D perhaps TRBD1 (5 bases). With 3 bases removed from V and 3 bases from J, the gap between germline ends came to 20 bases. Germline V gene sequence: CDR1 MDHEN, CDR2 SYDVKM. This CDR3 comprises 17 residues. Full variable domain (remainder filled in from reference TRBV28 and TRBJ2-5): DVKVTQSSRYLVKRTGEKVFLECVQDMDHENMFWYRQDPGLGLRLIYFSYDVKMKEKGDIPEGYSVSREKKERFSLILESASTNQTSMYLCASSFGLYRFGKETQYFGPGTRLLVL.

The gene calls are TRBV7-8 and TRBJ1-2; D may be TRBD1 (6 bases). Trimming pared 0 bases from V and 7 bases from J, leaving 18 bases between. Looked up from germline, CDR1 is SGHVS and CDR2 is FQNEAQ. The CDR3 totals 16 residues. CDR3 sequence reads: CASSLALHRVFTGYTF. The CDR3 coding sequence is TGTGCCAGCAGCTTAGCGTTGCACAGGGTCTTTACTGGCTACACCTTC. Together with reference TRBV7-8 and TRBJ1-2, the CDR3 gives the full variable domain: GAGVSQSPRYKVAKRGQDVALRCDPISGHVSLFWYQQALGQGPEFLTYFQNEAQLDKSGLPSDRFFAERPEGSVSTLKIQRTQQEDSAVYLCASSLALHRVFTGYTFGSGTRLTVV.

The chain carries TRBV28 and TRBJ1-2; D not certain. CDR1 is MDHEN, CDR2 SYDVKM, per germline. V lost 10 bases to trimming and J lost 8 bases, with 26 bases between them. CDR3 length equals 15 residues. The CDR3 region is CATSQISQVLSGYTF. The CDR3 DNA sequence: TGTGCCACTAGCCAGATAAGCCAGGTTCTCTCGGGCTACACCTTC.

The rearrangement uses TRBV4-1 and TRBJ2-3; the D gene is possibly TRBD2 (5 bases). Germline V gives CDR1 MGHRA, CDR2 YSYEKL. Trimming removed 4 bases at V and 8 bases at J, with 13 bases between. The CDR3 is 13 residues long. CDR3 in DNA: TGCGCCAGCAGCCCGACGTCGGCGGGTACGCAGTATTTT. Its translation is CASSPTSAGTQYF.

The chain combines TRBV5-5 with TRBJ2-7; possible D gene TRBD2, 5 bases. Germline V lookup: CDR1 SGHKS, CDR2 YYEKEE (reference sequence). V was pared by 6 bases and J by 0 bases, with 13 bases between. The CDR3 spans 14 residues. CDR3 loop: CASMLAESSYEQYF. The CDR3 bases are TGTGCCAGCATGCTAGCCGAAAGCTCCTACGAGCAGTACTTC.

The CDR3 nucleotides are TGCGCCAGCAGCCAAGATGCGGGAGCCTCCAGGGAGATCACTAATGAAAAACTGTTTTTT. Translation: CASSQDAGASREITNEKLFF. The J gene is TRBJ1-4, the V gene TRBV4-1, with a weak D call TRBD1 (5 bases). The CDR3 sequence is 20 residues long. Germline V gene lookup returns CDR1 MGHRA and CDR2 YSYEKL. The V end lost 0 bases, the J end lost 2 bases, and 22 bases lay between the germline ends.

The chain recombines TRBV21-1 with TRBJ1-5; TRBD1 is taken as the D call from the table, unchecked against the DNA. TRBV21-1 is given as a pseudogene. This CDR3 is built from 20 residues. The CDR3, as DNA: TGTGCCAGCAGCCAGAAATTCTGGACAGCAAGACTTTATAGCAATCAGCCCCAGCATTTT. This translates into CASSQKFWTARLYSNQPQHF.

The chain employs TRBV19 and TRBJ2-7; 10 bases agree with TRBD2. With 4 bases clipped from V and 7 bases from J, the junction kept 10 bases outside the gene matches. CDR1 and CDR2 from the germline V gene are LNHDA and SQIVND (reference sequence). There are 15 residues in the CDR3. The DNA for the CDR3 is TGTGCCAGTAGTACGTCCGGGACTAGCGTTAATGAGCAGTACTTC. Translating it yields CASSTSGTSVNEQYF.

The rearrangement uses TRBV5-1 and TRBJ2-1; D perhaps matches TRBD2 (6 bases). This CDR3 region has 13 residues. Germline V gene data show CDR1 as SGHRS and CDR2 as YFSETQ. Trimming removed 4 bases from V and 10 bases from J, with 15 bases in between. CDR3 region: CASSPGPGREQFF. In DNA, the CDR3 is TGCGCCAGCAGCCCGGGACCCGGGAGAGAGCAGTTCTTC.

The CDR3 nucleotides are TGCGCCAGCAGCCAAGTAGTGACAGGGGGTGGCTACACCTTC. This translates into CASSQVVTGGGYTF. The gene calls are TRBV4-1 and TRBJ1-2, with 9 positions matching TRBD1. This CDR3 is built from 14 residues. Germline V CDR1 and CDR2: MGHRA, YSYEKL. Trimming cost V 1 base and J 7 bases; bases outside gene matches: 4.

In its sample, this clone was seen once. V gene TRBV15 combines with J gene TRBJ2-5, with D unresolved. This CDR3 contains 14 residues. Germline values: CDR1 LNHNV, CDR2 YYDKDF (reference sequence). Trimming removed 5 bases at V and 0 bases at J, with 10 bases between. The CDR3 spells CATSDTEYQETQYF. The CDR3 nucleotides are TGTGCCACCAGCGACACAGAGTACCAAGAGACCCAGTACTTC.

This sequence joins TRBV28 and TRBJ1-1; the D is unclear. The CDR3 loop spans 13 amino acids. With 5 bases removed from V and 2 bases from J, the gap between germline ends came to 9 bases. CDR1 and CDR2 (germline): MDHEN, SYDVKM. The CDR3: CASSILSNTEAFF. The CDR3 DNA reads as TGTGCCAGCAGTATACTTAGTAACACTGAAGCTTTCTTT.

The chain carries TRBV19 and TRBJ2-3; 11 nucleotides line up with TRBD2. Germline V gives CDR1 LNHDA, CDR2 SQIVND (reference sequence). The CDR3 runs 20 residues. V shed 4 bases and J 0 bases; nucleotides not matched to a gene: 15. CDR3 bases: TGTGCCAGTAGTAAACCCAGCGGGGCTAGCGGGAGGAGAAGCACAGATACGCAGTATTTT. Translating gives CASSKPSGASGRRSTDTQYF.

This chain connects TRBV5-8 to TRBJ1-2, with no clear D. The CDR3 sequence is 14 residues long. CDR1 and CDR2 (germline): SGHTS, YDEGEE. V shed 6 bases and J shed 2 bases, with 14 bases lying between them. CDR3 bases: TGTGCCAGCAAAAAGAGGGTGAGGAACTATGGCTACACCTTC. Protein product: CASKKRVRNYGYTF.